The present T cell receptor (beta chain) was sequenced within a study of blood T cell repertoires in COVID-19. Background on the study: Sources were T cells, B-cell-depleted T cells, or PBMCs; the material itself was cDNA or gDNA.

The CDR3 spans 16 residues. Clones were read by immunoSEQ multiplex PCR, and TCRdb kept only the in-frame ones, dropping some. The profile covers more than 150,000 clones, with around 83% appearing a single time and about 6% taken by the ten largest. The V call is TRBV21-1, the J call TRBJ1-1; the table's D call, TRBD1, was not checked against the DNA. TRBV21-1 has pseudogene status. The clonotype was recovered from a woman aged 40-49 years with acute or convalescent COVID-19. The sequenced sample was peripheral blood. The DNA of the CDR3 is TGTGCCAGCAGCAAGGCAGGACAGGGCCCAAACACTGAAGCTTTCTTT. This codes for CASSKAGQGPNTEAFF.